The 11 T cell receptor beta chains listed next were all sequenced from one sample in a study of blood T cell repertoires in COVID-19. The method was immunoSEQ multiplex PCR; TCRdb's version includes in-frame clones alone and lacks a portion of them. The table shows about 480,000 clones, with approximately 87% occurring only once. Sequencing input: PBMCs or T cells enriched from blood (not recorded which). The receptor source for this set is a woman aged 40 to 50 who had recovered from COVID-19.

With respect to this clone: Other nucleotide sequences in the sample specify the same CDR3. This chain connects TRBV5-1 to TRBJ1-2; no definite D call. The CDR3 totals 14 residues. The V end lost 0 bases, the J end lost 1 base, and 7 bases lay between the germline ends. Germline values: CDR1 SGHRS, CDR2 YFSETQ. The CDR3 sequence is CASSLEFSNYGYTF. DNA of the CDR3: TGCGCCAGCAGCTTGGAGTTCAGTAACTATGGCTACACCTTC.

The chain joins TRBV19 to TRBJ2-1; the match to TRBD1 covers 10 bases. Germline loops: CDR1 LNHDA, CDR2 SQIVND (reference sequence). The CDR3 is made up of 17 amino acids. Trimming cost V 0 bases and J 6 bases; bases outside gene matches: 8. In DNA, the CDR3 is TGTGCCAGTAGTATAGATCTCTGGACAGGGGGAGGCAATGAGCAGTTCTTC. Its protein product is CASSIDLWTGGGNEQFF.

In the case of this clone: The sample contains more than one DNA sequence encoding this CDR3. The chain carries TRBV5-1 and TRBJ1-3; D unresolved. The ends were cut back, 0 bases at V and 0 bases at J, with 7 bases in the middle. From germline, CDR1 is SGHRS and CDR2 YFSETQ. The CDR3 covers 15 residues. CDR3 in amino acids: CASSLAGVSGNTIYF. The CDR3 DNA reads TGCGCCAGCAGCTTGGCCGGGGTCTCTGGAAACACCATATATTTT. The variable domain in full, completed from reference TRBV5-1 and TRBJ1-3, reads KAGVTQTPRYLIKTRGQQVTLSCSPISGHRSVSWYQQTPGQGLQFLFEYFSETQRNKGNFPGRFSGRQFSNSRSEMNVSTLELGDSALYLCASSLAGVSGNTIYFGEGSWLTVV.

The chain has TRBV19 and TRBJ2-5; the D gene is possibly TRBD2 (7 bases). V shed 8 bases and J shed 2 bases, with 12 bases lying between them. The germline V gene encodes CDR1 LNHDA and CDR2 SQIVND (reference sequence). The CDR3 has 13 residues. In DNA form, the CDR3 reads TGTGCCAGTGGGGGCGGGGGACAAGAGACCCAGTACTTC. Its protein product is CASGGGGQETQYF.

The CDR3 DNA sequence: TGCGCCAGCAGCCAAACGCCGGGAAGGATGTACTTC. Protein product: CASSQTPGRMYF. The chain is built from TRBV4-3 and TRBJ2-7; TRBD2 might be the D (5 bases). The germline CDR1 and CDR2 sequences are LGHNA and YSLEER. V lost 2 bases, J lost 12 bases, and 14 bases lay in between. The CDR3 contains 12 residues.

This clone was observed a single time. This sequence joins TRBV28 and TRBJ1-3, with D possibly being TRBD1 (6 bases). Germline lookup yields CDR1 MDHEN and CDR2 SYDVKM. Trimming took off 3 bases at V and 0 bases at J, with 12 bases between the two ends. This CDR3 has 16 amino acids. The CDR3 spells CASSFWTEYSGNTIYF. In DNA, the CDR3 is TGTGCCAGCAGTTTTTGGACAGAATACTCTGGAAACACCATATATTTT.

V usage is TRBV5-1 and J usage is TRBJ1-1, with no clear D. V was cut by 7 bases and J by 0 bases, with 7 bases left in between. The CDR3 length is 12 residues. The V gene's germline CDR1 is SGHRS and CDR2 YFSETQ. CDR3 region: CASRQLNTEAFF. CDR3 DNA sequence: TGCGCCAGCCGACAACTGAACACTGAAGCTTTCTTT. Filled out from reference TRBV5-1 and TRBJ1-1, the complete variable domain reads KAGVTQTPRYLIKTRGQQVTLSCSPISGHRSVSWYQQTPGQGLQFLFEYFSETQRNKGNFPGRFSGRQFSNSRSEMNVSTLELGDSALYLCASRQLNTEAFFGQGTRLTVV.

V and J are TRBV29-1 and TRBJ2-7; TRBD1 agrees at 8 bases. This CDR3 spans 14 amino acids. CDR1 is SQVTM and CDR2 is ANQGSEA in the germline V gene. Unmatched junction bases numbered 6, after V lost 3 bases and J lost 2 bases. The DNA of the CDR3 is TGCAGCGTTGATTATGGGACAGGCCCCTACGAGCAGTACTTC. Its translation is CSVDYGTGPYEQYF.

This chain joins TRBV11-3 and TRBJ2-1, with 7 nucleotides matching TRBD1. The ends lost 1 base at V and 0 bases at J; junction bases unmatched: 6. The CDR3 sequence is 17 residues long. Per the germline V gene, CDR1 is SGHNT and CDR2 is YENEEA. CDR3 loop: CASSLAMGQSSYNEQFF. Here the CDR3 DNA reads TGTGCCAGCAGCTTAGCTATGGGACAGAGCTCCTACAATGAGCAGTTCTTC.

The J gene is TRBJ2-5, the V gene TRBV7-8, with 14 bases that match TRBD2. The CDR3 covers 16 residues. The V and J ends lost 6 bases and 5 bases, in that order; junction bases with no gene match: 8. The germline CDR1 and CDR2 sequences are SGHVS and FQNEAQ. CDR3 coding DNA: TGTGCCAGCAGGTCACAACGGACTAGCGGGAGGGAGACCCAGTACTTC. It yields the protein CASRSQRTSGRETQYF.

This chain connects TRBV28 to TRBJ1-2; maybe TRBD1 (5 bases). The V end was cut by 1 base, the J end by 2 bases, with 17 bases between. The germline V gene has CDR1 MDHEN and CDR2 SYDVKM. There are 17 residues in the CDR3. The CDR3 nucleotides are TGTGCCAGCAGTTTATTCTACGGGGGAGGCGAAAACTATGGCTACACCTTC. Protein: CASSLFYGGGENYGYTF.